The rows below give T cell receptor beta chains drawn from one sample of a study of blood T cell repertoires in COVID-19. This table comes from immunoSEQ multiplex PCR, and its TCRdb copy is limited to in-frame clones, with some not included. The sample contains about 400,000 clones, approximately 85% of which appear only once. Input material: PBMCs or T cells enriched from blood (not recorded which). Receptors originate from a woman between 35 and 50 years old with acute COVID-19. Both conserved end residues are part of each CDR3. A D gene is named only where the DNA matches it firmly. Size is stated for part of the rows, as once, few or many counts, or as a class when the clone is expanded.

d_gene: .
v_gene: TRBV10-3
abundance: once
j_gene: TRBJ1-1
CDR3nt: TGTGCCATCAGTGAGGGACAGCGCACAACTGAAGCTTTCTTT
CDR3aa: CAISEGQRTTEAFF

d_gene: .
v_gene: TRBV7-8
abundance: .
j_gene: TRBJ1-2
CDR3nt: TGTGCCAGCAGCTTAGGCCCTCCGGGAGGGATCTATGGCTACACCTTC
CDR3aa: CASSLGPPGGIYGYTF

d_gene: .
v_gene: TRBV4-2
abundance: once
j_gene: TRBJ2-7
CDR3nt: TGTGCCAGCAGCCAAGGACTTTTGGCGGCTAGCTCCTACGAGCAGTACTTC
CDR3aa: CASSQGLLAASSYEQYF

d_gene: .
v_gene: TRBV5-4
abundance: .
j_gene: TRBJ1-1
CDR3nt: TGTGCCAGCAGCTTGGGGGTTGGAGGGAACACTGAAGCTTTCTTT
CDR3aa: CASSLGVGGNTEAFF

d_gene: .
v_gene: TRBV10-1
abundance: .
j_gene: TRBJ1-4
CDR3nt: TGCGCCAGCAGTGCGACAGGCGGAGAGGAAAAACTGTTTTTT
CDR3aa: CASSATGGEEKLFF

d_gene: TRBD1
v_gene: TRBV18
abundance: .
j_gene: TRBJ1-3
CDR3nt: TGTGCCAGCTCACCTCAGGGGGCAACTGGAAACACCATATATTTT
CDR3aa: CASSPQGATGNTIYF

d_gene: TRBD1
v_gene: TRBV12-3/TRBV12-4
abundance: .
j_gene: TRBJ1-6
CDR3nt: TGTGCCAGCAAACAGGGGAGAAATTCACCCCTCCACTTT
CDR3aa: CASKQGRNSPLHF

d_gene: .
v_gene: TRBV5-5
abundance: .
j_gene: TRBJ1-1
CDR3nt: TGTGCCAGCAGCTTGTCCAGGGGGAACACTGAAGCTTTCTTT
CDR3aa: CASSLSRGNTEAFF

d_gene: TRBD1
v_gene: TRBV5-6
abundance: .
j_gene: TRBJ1-1
CDR3nt: TGTGCCAGCAGCTCGGAGACAGGGGGATTAGGAACTGAAGCTTTCTTT
CDR3aa: CASSSETGGLGTEAFF

d_gene: TRBD1
v_gene: TRBV19
abundance: .
j_gene: TRBJ2-1
CDR3nt: TGTGCCAGTAGTATGACAGGGCTCAGGAATGAGCAGTTCTTC
CDR3aa: CASSMTGLRNEQFF

d_gene: TRBD1
v_gene: TRBV2
abundance: .
j_gene: TRBJ1-4
CDR3nt: TGTGCCAGCAGTCAGACAGGGGGTGAGGCTAATGAAAAACTGTTTTTT
CDR3aa: CASSQTGGEANEKLFF

d_gene: .
v_gene: TRBV11-2
abundance: .
j_gene: TRBJ1-2
CDR3nt: TGTGCCAGCAGCGAGGGCAGGGGAAGCTATGGCTACACCTTC
CDR3aa: CASSEGRGSYGYTF

d_gene: .
v_gene: TRBV9
abundance: .
j_gene: TRBJ1-2
CDR3nt: TGTGCCAGCAGCCCCCAGGCCCCCTCGAACTATGGCTACACCTTC
CDR3aa: CASSPQAPSNYGYTF

d_gene: .
v_gene: TRBV13
abundance: .
j_gene: TRBJ1-1
CDR3nt: TGTGCCAGCAGCCCTACCCCCTACACTGAAGCTTTCTTT
CDR3aa: CASSPTPYTEAFF

d_gene: TRBD2
v_gene: TRBV13
abundance: .
j_gene: TRBJ2-1
CDR3nt: TGTGCCAGCAGCTTAAGGACCACTAGCGGGGGGGCAAGTGAGCAGTTCTTC
CDR3aa: CASSLRTTSGGASEQFF

d_gene: .
v_gene: TRBV6-5
abundance: once
j_gene: TRBJ1-5
CDR3nt: TGTGCCAGCAGGGACAGTAGCAATCAGCCCCAGCATTTT
CDR3aa: CASRDSSNQPQHF

d_gene: TRBD1
v_gene: TRBV4-1
abundance: .
j_gene: TRBJ2-5
CDR3nt: TGCGCCAGCAGCCAAGGGGACAGGGGGCGTGAAGAGACCCAGTACTTC
CDR3aa: CASSQGDRGREETQYF

d_gene: .
v_gene: TRBV2
abundance: .
j_gene: TRBJ2-3
CDR3nt: TGTGCCAGCATTGGGCTAGCGACAGATACGCAGTATTTT
CDR3aa: CASIGLATDTQYF

d_gene: .
v_gene: TRBV5-1
abundance: .
j_gene: TRBJ1-2
CDR3nt: TGCGCCAGCAGCCCGGGGTACAGACCTAACTATGGCTACACCTTC
CDR3aa: CASSPGYRPNYGYTF

d_gene: .
v_gene: TRBV7-2
abundance: once
j_gene: TRBJ2-7
CDR3nt: TGTGCCAGCAGCCTCCCGACAGGCTCTGTCGAGCAGTACTTC
CDR3aa: CASSLPTGSVEQYF

d_gene: .
v_gene: TRBV3-1/TRBV3-2
abundance: .
j_gene: TRBJ1-5
CDR3nt: TGTGCCAGCAGCCAAGGGGGCTCCAATCAGCCCCAGCATTTT
CDR3aa: CASSQGGSNQPQHF

d_gene: .
v_gene: TRBV2
abundance: .
j_gene: TRBJ1-1
CDR3nt: TGTGCCAGCAGTGGACGGACAGCCCACAATGAAGCTTTCTTT
CDR3aa: CASSGRTAHNEAFF

d_gene: TRBD1
v_gene: TRBV10-1
abundance: once
j_gene: TRBJ2-3
CDR3nt: TGCGCCAGCAGTCAGGGGGCGTTGGGCACAGATACGCAGTATTTT
CDR3aa: CASSQGALGTDTQYF

d_gene: TRBD1
v_gene: TRBV18
abundance: .
j_gene: TRBJ2-2
CDR3nt: TGTGCCAGCTCACTACATCAGGGGGCTGGGGAGCTGTTTTTT
CDR3aa: CASSLHQGAGELFF

d_gene: .
v_gene: TRBV6-1
abundance: .
j_gene: TRBJ1-1
CDR3nt: TGTGCCAGCAGTGGACTATTGACAGACGGGAGCACTGAAGCTTTCTTT
CDR3aa: CASSGLLTDGSTEAFF

d_gene: .
v_gene: TRBV7-9
abundance: once
j_gene: TRBJ1-4
CDR3nt: TGTGCCAGCAGCTTAGGCCTTACGGGAGAAAAACTGTTTTTT
CDR3aa: CASSLGLTGEKLFF

d_gene: .
v_gene: TRBV24-1
abundance: .
j_gene: TRBJ1-4
CDR3nt: TGTGCCACCAGTGACACAGGTGCAACTAATGAAAAACTGTTTTTT
CDR3aa: CATSDTGATNEKLFF

d_gene: TRBD1
v_gene: TRBV7-9
abundance: .
j_gene: TRBJ2-7
CDR3nt: TGTGCCAGCAGCTCGGGGACAGGGAACCACGAGCAGTACTTC
CDR3aa: CASSSGTGNHEQYF

d_gene: TRBD1
v_gene: TRBV27
abundance: .
j_gene: TRBJ2-2
CDR3nt: TGTGCCAGCGGGGCAGGGGGATTCAACACCGGGGAGCTGTTTTTT
CDR3aa: CASGAGGFNTGELFF

d_gene: .
v_gene: TRBV27
abundance: .
j_gene: TRBJ1-1
CDR3nt: TGTGCCAGCAGTTTAGCAGGGGTCACTGAAGCTTTCTTT
CDR3aa: CASSLAGVTEAFF

d_gene: .
v_gene: TRBV27
abundance: .
j_gene: TRBJ2-7
CDR3nt: TGTGCCAGCAGCCATAAACAGGGGGGGACCTACGAGCAGTACTTC
CDR3aa: CASSHKQGGTYEQYF

d_gene: .
v_gene: TRBV19
abundance: .
j_gene: TRBJ1-2
CDR3nt: TGTGCCAGTAGTATACAGGGAGGCGGCTACACCTTC
CDR3aa: CASSIQGGGYTF

d_gene: TRBD1
v_gene: TRBV14
abundance: .
j_gene: TRBJ1-1
CDR3nt: TGTGCCAGCAGCCTTCCAGGGGGCGACACTGAAGCTTTCTTT
CDR3aa: CASSLPGGDTEAFF

d_gene: .
v_gene: TRBV6-5
abundance: .
j_gene: TRBJ1-4
CDR3nt: TGTGCCAGCAGTTACGGTTCGGGAGCAACTAATGAAAAACTGTTTTTT
CDR3aa: CASSYGSGATNEKLFF

d_gene: .
v_gene: TRBV2
abundance: .
j_gene: TRBJ2-3
CDR3nt: TGTGCCAGCAGTGACATCCAGGGTGGGAATACGCAGTATTTT
CDR3aa: CASSDIQGGNTQYF

d_gene: TRBD1
v_gene: TRBV19
abundance: few
j_gene: TRBJ2-3
CDR3nt: TGTGCCAGTAGCGACAGGGTGAGGGGCACAGATACGCAGTATTTT
CDR3aa: CASSDRVRGTDTQYF

d_gene: .
v_gene: TRBV3-1/TRBV3-2
abundance: .
j_gene: TRBJ1-2
CDR3nt: TGTGCCAGCAGCCACGGCAGGCCCTATGGCTACACCTTC
CDR3aa: CASSHGRPYGYTF

d_gene: .
v_gene: TRBV18
abundance: .
j_gene: TRBJ2-2
CDR3nt: TGTGCCAGCTCACCAACCGACGCAGGGTCCGGCGGGGAGCTGTTTTTT
CDR3aa: CASSPTDAGSGGELFF

d_gene: .
v_gene: TRBV15
abundance: .
j_gene: TRBJ2-2
CDR3nt: TGTGCCACCAGCAAGCGCGCCGGGGAGCTGTTTTTT
CDR3aa: CATSKRAGELFF

d_gene: TRBD1
v_gene: TRBV6-1
abundance: .
j_gene: TRBJ1-2
CDR3nt: TGTGCCAGCACTAACAGGGGGGATTCCGGCTACACCTTC
CDR3aa: CASTNRGDSGYTF

d_gene: TRBD1
v_gene: TRBV7-8
abundance: .
j_gene: TRBJ2-1
CDR3nt: TGTGCCAGCAGCTCCACAGGGGGGATCTACAATGAGCAGTTCTTC
CDR3aa: CASSSTGGIYNEQFF

d_gene: TRBD2
v_gene: TRBV3-1/TRBV3-2
abundance: .
j_gene: TRBJ2-1
CDR3nt: TGTGCCAGCAGCCGGCGGGGGGTCAATGAGCAGTTCTTC
CDR3aa: CASSRRGVNEQFF

d_gene: .
v_gene: TRBV3-1/TRBV3-2
abundance: .
j_gene: TRBJ1-4
CDR3nt: TGTGCCAGCAGCCAAGATTCGGGGTCAACTAATGAAAAACTGTTTTTT
CDR3aa: CASSQDSGSTNEKLFF

d_gene: .
v_gene: TRBV6-1
abundance: few
j_gene: TRBJ1-6
CDR3nt: TGTGCCAGCAGTTGGGGGCCCGAGGATAATTCACCCCTCCACTTT
CDR3aa: CASSWGPEDNSPLHF